This passage covers 21 T cell receptor beta chains from one sample sequenced in a study of blood T cell repertoires in COVID-19. Data came from immunoSEQ multiplex PCR; TCRdb stores just in-frame clones and leaves some out. The repertoire has approximately 58,000 clones, approximately 90% of them found once; the top ten carry about 3.4%. Input material: peripheral blood. The receptors stem from a human donor in a cohort sampled during active COVID-19.

The genes are TRBV4-1 and TRBJ2-6, with D tentatively TRBD1 (5 bases). CDR3 size: 18 residues. CDR1 is MGHRA, CDR2 YSYEKL, per germline. The ends were cut back, 0 bases at V and 0 bases at J, with 12 bases in the middle. As DNA, the CDR3 is TGCGCCAGCAGCCAAGAGGGGCCTGTTAGCTCTGGGGCCAACGTCCTGACTTTC. It is translated as CASSQEGPVSSGANVLTF.

The chain joins TRBV3-1 (or the pseudogene TRBV3-2) to TRBJ1-6; D call uncertain. The germline V gene has CDR1 LGHDT and CDR2 YNNKEL (reference sequence). The V end lost 2 bases, the J end lost 7 bases, and 6 bases lay between the germline ends. CDR3 length: 13 residues. CDR3 sequence: CASSQLKNSPLHF. In DNA, the CDR3 is TGTGCCAGCAGCCAACTAAAAAATTCACCCCTCCACTTT.

The V gene is TRBV7-2, the J gene TRBJ1-2, with 9 bases matching TRBD1. V trimming: 4 bases; J trimming: 3 bases; junction bases outside the gene matches: 6. The CDR3 is 15 residues long. Germline lookup yields CDR1 SGHTA and CDR2 FQGNSA. The CDR3 coding sequence is TGTGCCAGCAGCTATTCGTGGACAGGGGACTATGGCTACACCTTC. Its protein product is CASSYSWTGDYGYTF.

The chain carries TRBV5-1 and TRBJ1-6, with a tentative D call TRBD1 (5 bases). The ends were cut back, 4 bases at V and 10 bases at J, with 18 bases in the middle. This CDR3 spans 15 amino acids. Germline CDR1 is SGHRS and CDR2 is YFSETQ. CDR3 coding DNA: TGCGCCAGCAGCCCAGATGGACAAGGCGGATCACCCCTCCACTTT. This sequence encodes CASSPDGQGGSPLHF.

The chain employs TRBV6-2 or TRBV6-3 and TRBJ2-1; D is uncertain. The ends were cut back, 4 bases at V and 4 bases at J, with 14 bases in the middle. Germline V gene sequence: CDR1 MNHEY, CDR2 SVGEGT. The CDR3 totals 15 residues. CDR3 sequence reads: CASSFRSQVYNEQFF. The CDR3 nucleotides read TGTGCCAGCAGTTTTCGGTCCCAAGTATACAATGAGCAGTTCTTC.

The V call is TRBV4-3, the J call TRBJ1-2; D perhaps matches TRBD1 (5 bases). This CDR3 spans 14 amino acids. Germline loops: CDR1 LGHNA, CDR2 YSLEER. Deletions cut 2 bases from V and 2 bases from J, with 9 bases between. CDR3 amino acids: CASSQQGLNYGYTF. DNA for the CDR3: TGCGCCAGCAGCCAACAGGGTTTAAACTATGGCTACACCTTC.

The genes are TRBV7-2 and TRBJ1-4, with 9 bases lining up with TRBD1. Germline V gene sequence: CDR1 SGHTA, CDR2 FQGNSA. The CDR3 contains 16 residues. V lost 0 bases to trimming and J lost 7 bases; unmatched junction nucleotides: 6. CDR3 region: CASSLARGTGIEKLFF. DNA for the CDR3: TGTGCCAGCAGCTTAGCGAGGGGGACAGGGATTGAAAAACTGTTTTTT.

The chain recombines TRBV6-2 or TRBV6-3 with TRBJ1-4, with D unclear. Germline V gene lookup returns CDR1 MNHEY and CDR2 SVGEGT. The CDR3 runs to 14 residues. V lost 4 bases and J lost 5, with 11 bases in between. DNA of the CDR3: TGTGCCAGCAGTTTTACCAGGAACAATGAAAAACTGTTTTTT. This sequence encodes CASSFTRNNEKLFF.

The chain links TRBV18 to TRBJ2-7; D might be TRBD2 (6 bases). The germline V gene has CDR1 KGHSH and CDR2 LQKENI. This CDR3 has 13 amino acids. V was clipped by 4 bases and J by 8 bases, with 15 bases between them. CDR3 loop: CASSRGDRRQQYV. The CDR3 nucleotides are TGTGCCAGCTCACGCGGGGACCGGAGACAGCAGTACGTC.

This clone has only one observation. The chain links TRBV9 to TRBJ1-2; D is unresolved. V was clipped by 3 bases and J by 6 bases, with 18 bases between them. The germline V gene has CDR1 SGDLS and CDR2 YYNGEE. The CDR3 runs 15 residues. The CDR3 reads CASSESLGSGDGYTF. CDR3 DNA sequence: TGTGCCAGCAGCGAGTCACTCGGGAGTGGCGATGGCTACACCTTC.

The chain recombines TRBV3-1 (or the pseudogene TRBV3-2) with TRBJ2-3, with TRBD2 matching over 9 bases. CDR1 is LGHDT, CDR2 YNNKEL, per germline (reference sequence). Unmatched junction bases numbered 1, after V lost 6 bases and J lost 0 bases. The CDR3 totals 14 residues. The CDR3 spells CASRTSGSTDTQYF. CDR3 nucleotide sequence: TGTGCCAGCAGAACTAGCGGGAGCACAGATACGCAGTATTTT.

The genes are TRBV3-1 (or the pseudogene TRBV3-2) and TRBJ2-2; the D gene is possibly TRBD2 (5 bases). Between the trimmed V and J ends, which lost 4 bases and 5 bases, there was a span of 8 bases. The V gene's germline CDR1 is LGHDT and CDR2 YNNKEL (reference sequence). The CDR3 loop spans 13 amino acids. The CDR3 spells CASSRGSTGELFF. The CDR3 DNA sequence: TGTGCCAGCAGCCGAGGGAGTACCGGGGAGCTGTTTTTT.

This chain uses TRBV14 with TRBJ2-1, with D possibly being TRBD2 (6 bases). Germline CDR1 SGHDN, CDR2 FVKESK. V gave up 0 bases and J gave up 3 bases, with 12 bases separating them. This CDR3 region has 16 residues. CDR3 region: CASSQEVGDFYNEQFF. The CDR3 nucleotides are TGTGCCAGCAGCCAAGAAGTGGGGGACTTCTACAATGAGCAGTTCTTC.

The chain employs TRBV10-3 and TRBJ2-1; D assignment may be TRBD1 or TRBD2 (11 bases each). Trimming took 2 bases from V and 11 from J, leaving 31 bases between them. Looked up from germline, CDR1 is ENHRY and CDR2 is SYGVKD. The CDR3 runs 19 residues. The CDR3 region has the DNA TGTGCCATCAGTGAGGGACAGGGGGCGGCCGGGACTAGCGGCCTCCAGCAGTTCTTC. Translation: CAISEGQGAAGTSGLQQFF.

The chain links TRBV7-9 to TRBJ2-3; 7 positions agree with TRBD1. Trimming at V came to 5 bases and at J to 4 bases, leaving 6 bases not matched to a gene. This CDR3 region has 14 residues. The germline gives CDR1 SEHNR, CDR2 FQNEAQ (reference sequence). In DNA, the CDR3 is TGTGCCAGCAGCCAGACCGGGACAGCAGATACGCAGTATTTT. Translated, it gives CASSQTGTADTQYF. Looking up the rest from reference TRBV7-9 and TRBJ2-3 gives the full variable domain: DTGVSQNPRHKITKRGQNVTFRCDPISEHNRLYWYRQTLGQGPEFLTYFQNEAQLEKSRLLSDRFSAERPKGSFSTLEIQRTEQGDSAMYLCASSQTGTADTQYFGPGTRLTVL.

The chain is built from TRBV6-4 and TRBJ1-1; D may be TRBD1 (5 bases). Germline CDR1 is MRHNA and CDR2 is SNTAGT. The CDR3 is 13 amino acids. V was trimmed by 7 bases and J by 0 bases, leaving 9 bases between them. This chain's CDR3 is CASKAGMNTEAFF. Written as DNA, the CDR3 is TGTGCCAGCAAGGCAGGGATGAACACTGAAGCTTTCTTT.

This chain joins TRBV4-2 and TRBJ2-7; 9 bases agree with TRBD1. J gave up 5 bases and V 5 bases, and 10 bases lay outside the gene matches. The CDR3 length is 15 residues. Germline values: CDR1 LGHNA, CDR2 YNFKEQ. The CDR3 region is CASSWSRGDRDEQYF. The CDR3 coding sequence is TGTGCCAGCAGCTGGAGTAGAGGGGACAGGGACGAGCAGTACTTC.

The chain carries TRBV6-5 and TRBJ1-6; D is unclear. Germline V gene sequence: CDR1 MNHEY, CDR2 SVGAGI. Trimming left V 4 bases short and J 13 bases short, with 11 bases between. This CDR3 contains 12 residues. The chain's CDR3 is CASSLQLRPLHF. As DNA, the CDR3 is TGTGCCAGCAGTTTACAGCTCCGGCCCCTCCACTTT.

The V gene is TRBV27, the J gene TRBJ2-3; possible D gene TRBD2, 5 bases. Looked up from germline, CDR1 is MNHEY and CDR2 is SMNVEV (reference sequence). The ends were cut back, 3 bases at V and 4 bases at J, with 14 bases in the middle. The CDR3 is made up of 15 amino acids. CDR3 residues: CASSLVAGPPDTQYF. The CDR3 DNA sequence: TGTGCCAGCAGTTTGGTTGCGGGCCCCCCAGATACGCAGTATTTT.

This chain joins TRBV7-9 and TRBJ2-1; 9 positions match TRBD2. V was pared by 3 bases and J by 0 bases, with 6 bases of the junction left unmatched. The CDR3 runs to 17 residues. Germline CDR1 is SEHNR and CDR2 is FQNEAQ (reference sequence). The CDR3 here is CASSFAGAGGSYNEQFF. As DNA, the CDR3 is TGTGCCAGCAGCTTCGCTGGAGCGGGAGGCTCCTACAATGAGCAGTTCTTC.

V usage is TRBV4-2 and J usage is TRBJ2-3, with 10 nucleotides matching TRBD2. Germline V gene sequence: CDR1 LGHNA, CDR2 YNFKEQ. J was trimmed by 3 bases and V by 1 base; bases with no gene match: 10. The CDR3 length is 18 residues. CDR3 protein: CASSQVAVRAGGTDTQYF. CDR3 in DNA: TGTGCCAGCAGCCAAGTTGCGGTACGAGCGGGAGGGACAGATACGCAGTATTTT.